The 27 T cell receptor beta chains presented below share a single source sample, sequenced in a study of blood T cell repertoires in COVID-19. Repertoires were generated with immunoSEQ multiplex PCR, while TCRdb's copy carries only in-frame clones and drops some. The sample includes some 130,000 clones, around 88% seen only once; the top ten take roughly a sixth. The sequenced sample was peripheral blood. These receptor sequences come from a man aged 45 to 65 with active or convalescent COVID-19.

The rearrangement joins TRBV10-1 to TRBJ2-5; tentative D call: TRBD2 (5 bases). Looked up from germline, CDR1 is WNHNN and CDR2 is SYGVQD (reference sequence). The CDR3 has 15 amino acids. V dropped 0 bases and J dropped 6 bases, with 14 bases sitting between them. Here the CDR3 DNA reads TGCGCCAGCAGTGAGTCCGGGGATGGTGGTAAGACCCAGTACTTC. Protein: CASSESGDGGKTQYF.

This clone occurred a few times. The chain employs TRBV11-2 and TRBJ2-7; D ambiguous. Trimming took off 1 base at V and 3 bases at J, with 10 bases between the two ends. The CDR3 spans 14 residues. The germline V gene has CDR1 SGHAT and CDR2 FQNNGV. CDR3 nucleotides: TGTGCCAGCAGCTTAGCACCGGGTTACTACGAGCAGTACTTC. This encodes CASSLAPGYYEQYF.

Here the CDR3 DNA reads TGTGCCAGCAGCGTCGGGACAGGGGGAAACCCCTACAATGAGCAGTTCTTC. It translates to CASSVGTGGNPYNEQFF. The chain uses TRBV11-3 and TRBJ2-1; 11 nucleotides match TRBD1. V lost 5 bases to trimming and J lost 2 bases; unmatched junction nucleotides: 8. The CDR3 runs to 17 residues. Germline CDR1 reads SGHNT; CDR2 reads YENEEA.

The genes are TRBV6-4 and TRBJ2-1, with TRBD2 matching 7 bases. CDR3 length: 16 amino acids. The germline V gene has CDR1 MRHNA and CDR2 SNTAGT. J lost 7 bases, V lost 3 bases, and 12 bases had no gene match. CDR3 DNA sequence: TGTGCCAGCAGTGAATTCGGTCTAGCGGCCTCTAATGAGCAGTTCTTC. It is translated as CASSEFGLAASNEQFF.

A few counts support this clone. This chain joins TRBV7-9 and TRBJ2-3; TRBD1 aligns across 11 bases. V lost 5 bases and J lost 4; bases outside the gene matches: 5. The CDR3 has 15 residues. Germline V lookup: CDR1 SEHNR, CDR2 FQNEAQ (reference sequence). CDR3 residues: CASSPGTGGPDTQYF. As DNA, the CDR3 is TGTGCCAGCAGCCCGGGGACAGGGGGTCCAGATACGCAGTATTTT.

The chain couples TRBV3-1 (or the pseudogene TRBV3-2) to TRBJ2-5; the match to TRBD1 covers 10 bases. The CDR3 has 15 amino acids. The germline V gene encodes CDR1 LGHDT and CDR2 YNNKEL (reference sequence). J lost 5 bases, V lost 5 bases, and 8 bases had no gene match. The CDR3 reads CASSKRTGGEETQYF. The CDR3 DNA reads as TGTGCCAGCAGCAAAAGGACAGGGGGAGAGGAGACCCAGTACTTC.

The chain links TRBV2 to TRBJ2-7; perhaps TRBD1 as D (6 bases). Deletions cut 6 bases from V and 2 bases from J, with 20 bases between. In germline, CDR1 is SNHLY, CDR2 FYNNEI. This CDR3 is built from 16 residues. Here the CDR3 DNA reads TGTGCCAGCAGCCCAACGTTGGCAGGGGTCACCTACGAGCAGTACTTC. Residues: CASSPTLAGVTYEQYF.

V is TRBV28 and J is TRBJ1-5, with TRBD1 as a possible D gene (6 bases). This CDR3 contains 13 residues. CDR1 MDHEN and CDR2 SYDVKM come from the germline V gene. Trimming removed 6 bases at V and 5 bases at J, with 11 bases between. CDR3 sequence reads: CASRDTGYQPQHF. The CDR3 DNA sequence: TGTGCCAGCAGAGATACAGGGTATCAGCCCCAGCATTTT. Full variable domain (rest looked up from reference TRBV28 and TRBJ1-5): DVKVTQSSRYLVKRTGEKVFLECVQDMDHENMFWYRQDPGLGLRLIYFSYDVKMKEKGDIPEGYSVSREKKERFSLILESASTNQTSMYLCASRDTGYQPQHFGDGTRLSIL.

The chain recombines TRBV4-2 with TRBJ1-5; 7 nucleotides agree with TRBD1. Germline lookup yields CDR1 LGHNA and CDR2 YNFKEQ. This CDR3 has 17 amino acids. After removal of 2 bases from V and 3 bases from J, the junction contained 10 bases not matched to a gene. The CDR3 loop reads CASSQPWKGADNQPQHF. The CDR3 nucleotides read TGTGCCAGCAGCCAACCGTGGAAGGGGGCGGACAATCAGCCCCAGCATTTT.

The gene calls are TRBV6-5 and TRBJ1-3, with 7 bases aligning to TRBD1. The trim removed 2 bases at V and 7 bases at J, leaving 5 bases unmatched. Germline values: CDR1 MNHEY, CDR2 SVGAGI. The CDR3 length is 14 residues. In nucleotides, the CDR3 is TGTGCCAGCAGTTACGGACAGGAGGGGAACACCATATATTTT. This translates into CASSYGQEGNTIYF.

V gene TRBV5-4 combines with J gene TRBJ1-2; 10 bases are shared with TRBD1. The V segment lost 3 bases and the J segment 8 bases; nucleotides outside the gene matches: 7. The V gene's germline CDR1 is SGHNT and CDR2 YYREEE (reference sequence). The CDR3 loop spans 14 amino acids. The CDR3 sequence is CASSSTGGAKGYTF. CDR3 in DNA: TGTGCCAGCAGCTCGACAGGGGGCGCTAAAGGCTACACCTTC.

The rearrangement links TRBV7-8 to TRBJ1-2; unclear D gene. V was pared by 1 base and J by 5 bases, with 17 bases between. CDR3 size: 16 residues. The germline V gene has CDR1 SGHVS and CDR2 FQNEAQ. The CDR3 coding sequence is TGTGCCAGCAGCTTAGTCTGGGGTGAGGGTGGATATGGCTACACCTTC. Residues: CASSLVWGEGGYGYTF.

This chain connects TRBV28 to TRBJ2-1; D ambiguous. V was clipped by 4 bases and J by 0 bases, with 10 bases between them. The germline V gene encodes CDR1 MDHEN and CDR2 SYDVKM. CDR3 length equals 15 residues. This CDR3 is CASSYDPSSYNEQFF. The CDR3 nucleotides are TGTGCCAGCAGTTACGACCCTAGCTCCTACAATGAGCAGTTCTTC. The whole variable domain, remainder taken from reference TRBV28 and TRBJ2-1, is DVKVTQSSRYLVKRTGEKVFLECVQDMDHENMFWYRQDPGLGLRLIYFSYDVKMKEKGDIPEGYSVSREKKERFSLILESASTNQTSMYLCASSYDPSSYNEQFFGPGTRLTVL.

V and J are TRBV25-1 and TRBJ1-2; D is undetermined. Germline assignment: CDR1 MGHDK and CDR2 SYGVNS. The V and J ends lost 3 bases and 8 bases respectively, with 16 bases between them. CDR3 length: 14 amino acids. This CDR3 reads CASSEDPTTGGYTF. CDR3 bases: TGTGCCAGCAGTGAGGACCCAACTACGGGGGGCTACACCTTC.

The chain employs TRBV10-3 and TRBJ1-2; no definite D call. Germline V gives CDR1 ENHRY, CDR2 SYGVKD. CDR3 length: 13 residues. V gave up 3 bases and J gave up 5 bases, with 10 bases separating them. Here the CDR3 DNA reads TGTGCCATCAGTGATAACTCCCGGTATGGCTACACCTTC. Translating gives CAISDNSRYGYTF.

The chain is built from TRBV9 and TRBJ1-1; the D gene is possibly TRBD1 (5 bases). CDR1 is SGDLS, CDR2 YYNGEE, per germline. The CDR3 covers 14 residues. The V and J ends lost 1 base and 4 bases respectively, with 11 bases between them. The CDR3 here is CASSVSGAGTEAFF. CDR3 nucleotide sequence: TGTGCCAGCAGCGTATCTGGGGCCGGCACTGAAGCTTTCTTT.

The CDR3 loop is CASSQETFRRTGELFF. CDR3 in DNA: TGTGCCAGCAGCCAAGAAACCTTCAGGAGGACCGGGGAGCTGTTTTTT. The V gene is TRBV4-2, the J gene TRBJ2-2; tentative D call: TRBD2 (5 bases). Germline CDR1 LGHNA, CDR2 YNFKEQ. The CDR3 has 16 residues. Trimming pared 0 bases from V and 5 bases from J, leaving 13 bases between.

The V gene is TRBV6-1, the J gene TRBJ1-3, with 7 bases identical to TRBD1. After removal of 2 bases from V and 9 bases from J, the junction contained 7 bases not matched to a gene. CDR3 length: 14 amino acids. The germline V gene encodes CDR1 MNHNS and CDR2 SASEGT. CDR3 in amino acids: CASSEQTGIGTIYF. CDR3 coding DNA: TGTGCCAGCAGTGAACAGACAGGGATCGGCACCATATATTTT.

V and J are TRBV29-1 and TRBJ2-5, with D perhaps TRBD2 (5 bases). This CDR3 comprises 14 residues. Germline loops: CDR1 SQVTM, CDR2 ANQGSEA. Between the trimmed V and J ends, which lost 4 bases and 0 bases, there was a span of 12 bases. The CDR3 is CSVVGLANQETQYF. The CDR3 nucleotides are TGCAGCGTTGTCGGGCTAGCCAACCAAGAGACCCAGTACTTC.

V is TRBV18 and J is TRBJ1-5; no reliable D call. Germline-derived CDR1 and CDR2 are KGHSH and LQKENI. Trimming stripped 5 bases from V and 4 bases from J, with 12 bases between. The CDR3 is 14 residues long. CDR3 sequence (DNA): TGTGCCAGCTCAAGTGGGTCGGGGAATCAGCCCCAGCATTTT. It yields the protein CASSSGSGNQPQHF.

This sequence joins TRBV20-1 and TRBJ2-3, with D hard to call. Per germline, CDR1 DFQATT and CDR2 SNEGSKA (reference sequence). The CDR3 has 13 amino acids. Trimming left V 3 bases short and J 0 bases short, with 7 bases between. DNA for the CDR3: TGCAGTGCTAGTGAGGCTAGCACAGATACGCAGTATTTT. It specifies CSASEASTDTQYF.

The CDR3 coding sequence is TGCGCCAGCAAGGCGGGGACCGGGGAGCTGTTTTTT. Protein: CASKAGTGELFF. This rearrangement joins TRBV10-1 to TRBJ2-2, with D perhaps matching TRBD2 (6 bases). V was clipped by 7 bases and J by 5 bases, with 8 bases between them. Germline CDR1 WNHNN, CDR2 SYGVQD (reference sequence). This CDR3 comprises 12 residues.

V is TRBV9 and J is TRBJ2-6, with D maybe TRBD2 (5 bases). Germline values: CDR1 SGDLS, CDR2 YYNGEE. This CDR3 is 13 amino acids long. V was cut by 3 bases and J by 4 bases, with 5 bases left in between. In DNA, the CDR3 is TGTGCCAGCAGCGGAGGGGGGGCCAACGTCCTGACTTTC. Residues: CASSGGGANVLTF.

The chain combines TRBV30 with TRBJ2-4, with D tentatively TRBD2 (6 bases). The CDR3 runs to 14 residues. Germline values: CDR1 GTSNPN, CDR2 SVGIG (reference sequence). Trimming left V 1 base short and J 7 bases short, with 14 bases between. The CDR3 reads CAWSDQRGWNIQYF. The CDR3 bases are TGTGCCTGGAGTGACCAACGGGGGTGGAACATTCAGTACTTC.

J is TRBJ2-1 and V is TRBV19, with 8 bases lining up with TRBD2. Trimming removed 5 bases from V and 8 bases from J; junction bases left unmatched: 14. The CDR3 length is 16 residues. Looked up from germline, CDR1 is LNHDA and CDR2 is SQIVND (reference sequence). The CDR3 DNA is TGTGCCAGTAGTGCCACCGGGAGTAGCGGGGTCTATGAGCAGTTCTTC. Residues: CASSATGSSGVYEQFF.

The chain links TRBV28 to TRBJ1-5; D not resolved. V lost 7 bases, J lost 9 bases, and 13 bases lay in between. The V gene's germline CDR1 is MDHEN and CDR2 SYDVKM. The CDR3 covers 12 residues. CDR3 DNA: TGTGCCAGCACCCCAGGCGGGCGGCCCCAGCATTTT. It encodes CASTPGGRPQHF. The variable domain in full, completed from reference TRBV28 and TRBJ1-5, reads DVKVTQSSRYLVKRTGEKVFLECVQDMDHENMFWYRQDPGLGLRLIYFSYDVKMKEKGDIPEGYSVSREKKERFSLILESASTNQTSMYLCASTPGGRPQHFGDGTRLSIL.

The gene calls are TRBV30 and TRBJ2-5; 7 bases are a match to TRBD1. There are 13 residues in the CDR3. The germline gives CDR1 GTSNPN, CDR2 SVGIG (reference sequence). V lost 1 base and J lost 2; bases outside the gene matches: 1. The CDR3 loop reads CAWSGGQQETQYF. CDR3 in DNA: TGTGCCTGGAGTGGGGGACAGCAAGAGACCCAGTACTTC.